In its sample, the clone carrying this T cell receptor beta chain was seen once. The data are from a study of blood T cell repertoires in COVID-19. Trimming removed 9 bases from V and 5 bases from J; junction bases left unmatched: 1. The CDR3 length is 11 residues. The germline V gene has CDR1 LNHDA and CDR2 SQIVND (reference sequence). Assay used: immunoSEQ multiplex PCR; TCRdb lists only in-frame clones, some missing. The data hold roughly 250,000 clones, with just over 90% observed a single time. This TCR derives from a woman in her 40s with acute COVID-19. The chain uses TRBV19 and TRBJ2-1; 7 bases map to TRBD1. The sequenced sample consisted of PBMCs or T cells enriched from blood (not recorded which). CDR3 bases: TGTGCCAGGGGACAGAACAATGAGCAGTTCTTC. It translates to CARGQNNEQFF.